The 2 T cell receptor beta chains below were found in one sample sequenced in a study of control samples from healthy donors and cancer patients. Only in-frame clones appear in the TCRdb table, and some are missing; sequencing was by immunoSEQ multiplex PCR. The table records 65,000 to 90,000 clones, about 94% of them present only once. The sequencing input was blood. These receptors were collected from a woman in her 30s in good health.

The chain has TRBV5-8 and TRBJ2-7; TRBD1 matches at 8 bases. Per germline, CDR1 SGHTS and CDR2 YDEGEE. The CDR3 sequence is 16 residues long. J gave up 1 base and V 0 bases, and 6 bases lay outside the gene matches. The chain's CDR3 is CASSLVLRDRSYEQYV. DNA of the CDR3: TGTGCCAGCAGCTTGGTTTTGCGGGACAGGTCCTACGAGCAGTACGTC.

The chain couples TRBV7-9 to TRBJ2-7; D is perhaps TRBD2 (5 bases). Per the germline V gene, CDR1 is SEHNR and CDR2 is FQNEAQ (reference sequence). This CDR3 has 14 amino acids. Deletions cut 3 bases from V and 6 bases from J, with 15 bases between. The CDR3 DNA reads as TGTGCCAGCAGCTTCTTACTAGTTGGGAGCGAGCAGTACTTC. This encodes CASSFLLVGSEQYF.